This is a list of T cell receptor beta chains from one sample in a study of T cells in Graves' hyperthyroidism and ophthalmopathy. TCRdb reprocessed the multiplex PCR reads via MiXCR and lists one record per CDR3 protein. The sample has over 150,000 distinct CDR3 sequences; about a sixth are singletons. The sample was blood. The receptors were gathered from a woman between 45 and 60 years old with Graves' hyperthyroidism. CDR3s include the opening cysteine and the closing phenylalanine or tryptophan. D genes are given only for firm matches. Clone size is given for some rows only: seen once, a few or many times, or a class if the clone is expanded.

J gene	CDR3 length	clone size	V gene	D gene	CDR3 protein	CDR3 DNA
TRBJ2-1	16	many	TRBV27	TRBD1	CASSLMVAGGPNEQFF	TGTGCCAGCAGTTTAATGGTCGCAGGGGGTCCCAATGAGCAGTTCTTC
TRBJ2-7	13	.	TRBV7-9	TRBD1	CASAAGTVNEQYF	TGTGCCAGCGCTGCCGGGACAGTCAACGAGCAGTACTTC
TRBJ1-1	13	few	TRBV20-1	.	CSALGKGNTEAFF	TGCAGTGCCCTAGGGAAGGGAAACACTGAAGCTTTCTTT
TRBJ2-5	15	many	TRBV3-1	TRBD2	CASSQGTSGSETQYF	TGTGCCAGCAGCCAAGGGACTAGCGGGAGTGAGACCCAGTACTTC
TRBJ1-1	14	many	TRBV20-1	.	CSASGVRFVTEAFF	TGCAGTGCTAGTGGGGTTAGGTTTGTGACTGAAGCTTTCTTT
TRBJ2-7	11	.	TRBV6-1	.	CASSEMNEQYF	TGTGCCAGCAGTGAGATGAACGAGCAGTACTTC
TRBJ2-1	18	many	TRBV6-6	.	CASSYSGGLADSYNEQFF	TGTGCCAGCAGTTACTCAGGGGGCCTAGCGGACTCCTACAATGAGCAGTTCTTC
TRBJ1-4	15	many	TRBV7-8	TRBD1	CASSKTRDSREKLFF	TGTGCCAGCAGCAAAACACGGGACAGTCGTGAAAAACTGTTTTTT
TRBJ2-1	15	many	TRBV12-3/TRBV12-4	.	CASSYRDGIWNEQFF	TGTGCCAGCAGCTACCGGGACGGGATCTGGAATGAGCAGTTCTTC
TRBJ2-1	16	many	TRBV5-5	TRBD1	CASSSGTGSSYNEQFF	TGTGCCAGCAGCTCGGGGACAGGGTCCTCCTACAATGAGCAGTTCTTC
TRBJ2-7	15	.	TRBV6-5	.	CASSYHTESNYEQYF	TGTGCCAGCAGTTACCATACAGAATCTAACTACGAGCAGTACTTC
TRBJ2-5	11	many	TRBV2	.	CASSSEGTQYF	TGTGCCAGCAGTTCAGAGGGGACCCAGTACTTC
TRBJ2-7	13	few	TRBV19	.	CASGETEIYEQYF	TGTGCCAGTGGAGAGACAGAGATCTACGAGCAGTACTTC
TRBJ2-7	14	many	TRBV20-1	.	CSASQPTGYYEQYF	TGCAGTGCTTCTCAACCGACTGGATACTACGAGCAGTACTTC
TRBJ2-3	14	.	TRBV7-2	.	CASSLRPLADTQYF	TGTGCCAGCAGCCTGAGGCCCCTTGCGGATACGCAGTATTTT
TRBJ1-1	13	.	TRBV28	TRBD1	CASSWTGVTEAFF	TGTGCCAGCAGTTGGACAGGGGTGACTGAAGCTTTCTTT
TRBJ2-3	14	many	TRBV5-5	.	CASSFVGAADTQYF	TGTGCCAGCAGCTTTGTGGGAGCCGCTGATACGCAGTATTTT
TRBJ2-1	12	many	TRBV20-1	.	CSAEVVYNEQFF	TGCAGTGCGGAAGTAGTTTACAATGAGCAGTTCTTC
TRBJ1-2	14	.	TRBV20-1	TRBD1	CSATQGAISYGYTF	TGCAGTGCTACGCAGGGGGCTATAAGTTATGGCTACACCTTC
TRBJ2-7	11	.	TRBV29-1	TRBD1	CSVDSGGEQYF	TGCAGCGTGGATTCAGGGGGCGAGCAGTACTTC
TRBJ2-7	15	many	TRBV27	.	CASSLGRRGVYEQYF	TGTGCCAGCAGTTTAGGTAGGAGGGGCGTTTACGAGCAGTACTTC
TRBJ1-1	14	many	TRBV20-1	.	CSARVTGARTEAFF	TGCAGTGCTAGAGTAACGGGGGCGAGGACTGAAGCTTTCTTT
TRBJ2-7	16	.	TRBV7-2	.	CASSPEARAGVYEQYF	TGTGCCAGCAGCCCGGAGGCGAGGGCCGGCGTCTACGAGCAGTACTTC
TRBJ2-1	16	.	TRBV4-1	TRBD2	CASSFRLSGGYNEQFF	TGCGCCAGCAGCTTTAGACTTAGCGGGGGTTACAATGAGCAGTTCTTC
TRBJ2-7	15	many	TRBV12-5	TRBD1	CASGLPRGYSYEQYF	TGTGCTAGTGGTTTGCCCAGGGGGTACTCCTACGAGCAGTACTTC
TRBJ2-1	17	many	TRBV5-1	TRBD2	CASSSRSLAGGLSEQFF	TGCGCCAGCAGCTCGCGCTCACTAGCGGGGGGTCTTAGTGAGCAGTTCTTC
TRBJ1-1	16	.	TRBV4-1	TRBD1	CASSPPGTVSIPEAFF	TGCGCCAGCAGCCCCCCCGGGACAGTCTCGATCCCTGAAGCTTTCTTT
TRBJ2-7	14	many	TRBV27	.	CASSLSLGDYEQYF	TGTGCCAGCAGTTTATCACTGGGGGACTACGAGCAGTACTTC
TRBJ1-5	13	.	TRBV6-1	.	CASADGRNQPQHF	TGTGCCAGCGCGGACGGGCGGAATCAGCCCCAGCATTTT
TRBJ2-5	16	.	TRBV20-1	TRBD2	CSATDPASGDRETQYF	TGCAGTGCTACCGATCCGGCTAGCGGGGACCGAGAGACCCAGTACTTC
TRBJ2-1	17	.	TRBV20-1	TRBD2	CSAPGLAGGLDYNEQFF	TGCAGTGCTCCTGGACTAGCGGGAGGTTTGGACTACAATGAGCAGTTCTTC
TRBJ2-5	13	.	TRBV24-1	.	CATSEYEQETQYF	TGTGCCACCAGTGAATATGAACAAGAGACCCAGTACTTC
TRBJ2-2	16	.	TRBV19	TRBD2	CASSTTGTSATGELFF	TGTGCCAGTAGTACCACCGGGACTAGCGCGACCGGGGAGCTGTTTTTT
TRBJ2-5	15	many	TRBV27	.	CASSPRGSHQETQYF	TGTGCCAGCAGTCCGAGGGGGTCTCACCAAGAGACCCAGTACTTC
TRBJ2-1	12	few	TRBV7-3	.	CASSTGINEQFF	TGTGCCAGCAGCACTGGTATCAATGAGCAGTTCTTC
TRBJ2-1	15	.	TRBV7-2	TRBD2	CASSWTSGRAGEQFF	TGTGCCAGCAGCTGGACTAGCGGGAGGGCCGGTGAGCAGTTCTTC
TRBJ2-5	18	few	TRBV5-1	TRBD1	CASSLEGTGGHRQETQYF	TGCGCCAGCAGCTTGGAAGGGACAGGGGGTCACAGGCAAGAGACCCAGTACTTC
TRBJ2-1	14	many	TRBV5-1	TRBD2	CASSSSTSGNEQFF	TGCGCCAGCAGCTCTTCCACTAGCGGGAACGAGCAGTTCTTC
TRBJ1-4	14	many	TRBV30	.	CAWSVKRGSEKLFF	TGTGCCTGGAGTGTGAAGAGGGGGTCGGAAAAACTGTTTTTT
TRBJ2-7	17	many	TRBV11-2	.	CASSLGLGLAGAYEQYF	TGTGCCAGCAGCTTAGGACTCGGGCTCGCGGGTGCCTACGAGCAGTACTTC
TRBJ2-7	16	.	TRBV11-2	TRBD2	CASSPQTSGSSYEQYF	TGTGCCAGCAGCCCCCAGACTAGCGGGAGCTCCTACGAGCAGTACTTC
TRBJ2-5	14	many	TRBV11-3	.	CASSPSNLYETQYF	TGTGCCAGCAGCCCATCTAACCTCTATGAGACCCAGTACTTC
TRBJ2-1	14	many	TRBV12-5	TRBD2	CASGLEGGLDEQFF	TGTGCTAGTGGTTTGGAGGGAGGGTTGGATGAGCAGTTCTTC
TRBJ2-7	15	many	TRBV12-3/TRBV12-4	.	CASSPGGNAVREQYF	TGTGCCAGCAGTCCTGGGGGGAATGCTGTGAGGGAGCAGTACTTC
TRBJ2-3	12	few	TRBV10-1	TRBD1	CASSESDRTQYF	TGCGCCAGCAGTGAGTCGGACAGGACCCAGTATTTT
TRBJ1-1	14	many	TRBV9	.	CASSGGEGFTEAFF	TGTGCCAGCAGCGGGGGGGAAGGATTCACTGAAGCTTTCTTT
TRBJ1-2	12	.	TRBV29-1	.	CSALRDGYGYTF	TGCAGCGCTTTAAGGGACGGCTATGGCTACACCTTC
TRBJ1-1	16	many	TRBV6-1	TRBD1	CASSLDREPLNTEAFF	TGTGCCAGCAGTTTAGACAGGGAACCCTTGAACACTGAAGCTTTCTTT
TRBJ2-3	13	.	TRBV12-3/TRBV12-4	.	CASTSASTDTQYF	TGTGCCAGCACATCGGCTAGCACAGATACGCAGTATTTT
TRBJ1-2	13	many	TRBV29-1	TRBD1	CSVVTGAGRGYTF	TGCAGCGTTGTAACAGGGGCCGGCCGTGGCTACACCTTC